What follows are 29 T cell receptor beta chains derived from one specimen sequenced in a study of persistence of HIV-infected CD4 T cells. This was the immunoSEQ version 4 assay in survey mode. The repertoire was sequenced with immunoSEQ multiplex PCR; TCRdb's copy has only in-frame clones and lacks some. This table holds 40,000 to 45,000 clones, around 89% found once. Anti-CD3/anti-CD28 beads served as a nonspecific positive control stimulus. CD4+ T cells upregulating both CD40 ligand and CD69 were sorted as responding cells. Their specific antigens are unknown. The sample in question was CD4+ T cells sorted from PBMCs after approximately 19-hour stimulation, obtained from a patient who received antiretroviral therapy. The receptor source for this set is an adult man with HIV who was CMV-seropositive.

The rearrangement joins TRBV6-5 to TRBJ1-2; D may be TRBD1 (6 bases). This CDR3 is 15 amino acids long. Per the germline V gene, CDR1 is MNHEY and CDR2 is SVGAGI. V was trimmed by 5 bases and J by 8 bases, leaving 21 bases between them. The CDR3 DNA is TGTGCCAGCAGTCCGGACAGTTCATCTGGAGAGGGCTACACCTTC. It encodes CASSPDSSSGEGYTF.

The chain has TRBV9 and TRBJ1-4; D unresolved. The V end lost 6 bases, the J end lost 7 bases, and 13 bases lay between the germline ends. The CDR3 is 13 amino acids. Per germline, CDR1 SGDLS and CDR2 YYNGEE. For the CDR3, the DNA is TGTGCCAGCAACCGCGATCCCGGTGAAAAACTGTTTTTT. Protein product: CASNRDPGEKLFF.

In its sample, this clone was seen once. The chain joins TRBV18 to TRBJ1-2; D is ambiguous. V was cut by 0 bases and J by 0 bases, with 8 bases left in between. The CDR3 is made up of 15 amino acids. Per the germline V gene, CDR1 is KGHSH and CDR2 is LQKENI. CDR3 coding DNA: TGTGCCAGCTCACCACCGAGTCGAGCTAACTATGGCTACACCTTC. Translating gives CASSPPSRANYGYTF.

J is TRBJ1-1 and V is TRBV5-1; 9 bases line up with TRBD1. CDR1 is SGHRS and CDR2 is YFSETQ in the germline V gene. The V and J ends lost 0 bases and 8 bases, in that order; junction bases with no gene match: 5. The CDR3 is made up of 14 amino acids. CDR3: CASSLEGTGFEAFF. The CDR3 nucleotides read TGCGCCAGCAGCTTGGAGGGGACAGGGTTCGAAGCTTTCTTT.

This clone was observed once. The rearrangement uses TRBV9 and TRBJ2-7; TRBD1 agrees at 11 bases. The CDR3 has 15 amino acids. J lost 4 bases, V lost 3 bases, and 6 bases had no gene match. CDR1 is SGDLS and CDR2 is YYNGEE in the germline V gene. CDR3 nucleotides: TGTGCCAGCAGCGAAGCCGGGACAGGGGGTTACGAGCAGTACTTC. Its protein is CASSEAGTGGYEQYF.

This clone showed up just once. The rearrangement uses TRBV2 and TRBJ2-3; D is ambiguous. V was trimmed by 2 bases and J by 4 bases, leaving 16 bases between them. CDR3 length: 16 amino acids. Germline CDR1 is SNHLY and CDR2 is FYNNEI. This CDR3 reads CASSEFQVVGADTQYF. CDR3 nucleotide sequence: TGTGCCAGCAGTGAATTCCAGGTCGTGGGTGCAGATACGCAGTATTTT.

The rearrangement links TRBV19 to TRBJ1-2, with D possibly matching TRBD1 (5 bases). Germline CDR1 is LNHDA and CDR2 is SQIVND (reference sequence). The CDR3 loop spans 16 amino acids. V was shortened by 2 bases and J by 1 base, with 14 bases between the two germline ends. For the CDR3, the DNA is TGTGCCAGTAGTATAACCCCAGGGAGGTATAACTATGGCTACACCTTC. Residues: CASSITPGRYNYGYTF.

The J gene is TRBJ2-3, the V gene TRBV5-1; weak D call: TRBD1 (5 bases). CDR1 and CDR2 from the germline V gene are SGHRS and YFSETQ. This CDR3 has 12 residues. V gave up 4 bases and J gave up 5 bases, with 8 bases separating them. This CDR3 is CASSLQEDTQYF. In DNA, the CDR3 is TGCGCCAGCAGCCTACAGGAAGATACGCAGTATTTT.

V is TRBV2 and J is TRBJ2-7, with no clear D. Trimming cost V 4 bases and J 1 base, with 2 bases left between them. Germline values: CDR1 SNHLY, CDR2 FYNNEI. The CDR3 contains 11 residues. This CDR3 reads CASSVSYEQYF. In nucleotides, the CDR3 is TGTGCCAGCAGTGTTTCCTACGAGCAGTACTTC.

A few counts support this clone. This chain uses TRBV2 with TRBJ1-1; no reliable D call. The CDR3 runs 11 residues. Germline loops: CDR1 SNHLY, CDR2 FYNNEI. With 8 bases removed from V and 10 bases from J, the gap between germline ends came to 14 bases. CDR3 nucleotide sequence: TGTGCCAGCGAGCAGCAAACAGTAGCTTTCTTT. Its protein product is CASEQQTVAFF.

This clone came up once. The chain recombines TRBV5-1 with TRBJ2-5; 7 nucleotides agree with TRBD1. CDR3 length: 15 amino acids. Germline V gene lookup returns CDR1 SGHRS and CDR2 YFSETQ. The trim removed 3 bases at V and 4 bases at J, leaving 9 bases unmatched. In DNA, the CDR3 is TGCGCCAGCAGCTCGACAGGGCAGGGTGGAGAGACCCAGTACTTC. Its protein is CASSSTGQGGETQYF.

CDR3 amino acids: CASSSTGQGATYEQYF. As DNA, the CDR3 is TGTGCCAGCAGTTCGACCGGACAGGGGGCGACCTACGAGCAGTACTTC. The V gene is TRBV6-2 or TRBV6-3, the J gene TRBJ2-7, with TRBD1 identical over 11 bases. The CDR3 covers 16 residues. V shed 4 bases and J 2 bases; nucleotides not matched to a gene: 7. Germline V gene lookup returns CDR1 MNHEY and CDR2 SVGEGT.

This clone was seen a handful of times. The V and J genes are TRBV28 and TRBJ2-2; 7 nucleotides agree with TRBD1. J lost 1 base, V lost 8 bases, and 4 bases had no gene match. CDR1 is MDHEN and CDR2 is SYDVKM in the germline V gene. The CDR3 length is 14 residues. The CDR3 bases are TGTGCCAGCTGGGCAGGGGGGAACACCGGGGAGCTGTTTTTT. It specifies CASWAGGNTGELFF.

The chain employs TRBV5-5 and TRBJ2-2; 7 nucleotides match TRBD1. CDR3 length equals 16 residues. CDR1 SGHKS and CDR2 YYEKEE come from the germline V gene (reference sequence). J gave up 5 bases and V 3 bases, and 10 bases lay outside the gene matches. The CDR3 DNA follows: TGTGCCAGCAGCTACGACCGGGACAGTCCAACCGGGGAGCTGTTTTTT. Protein: CASSYDRDSPTGELFF. Complete variable domain (other parts from reference TRBV5-5 and TRBJ2-2): DAGVTQSPTHLIKTRGQQVTLRCSPISGHKSVSWYQQVLGQGPQFIFQYYEKEERGRGNFPDRFSARQFPNYSSELNVNALLLGDSALYLCASSYDRDSPTGELFFGEGSRLTVL.

The rearrangement joins TRBV27 to TRBJ1-4; the match to TRBD1 covers 10 bases. Germline CDR1 is MNHEY and CDR2 is SMNVEV (reference sequence). The V gene end was trimmed by 2 bases and the J gene end by 8 bases; junction bases not matched to a gene: 5. This CDR3 region has 15 residues. The chain's CDR3 is CASSLKGTGVEKLFF. CDR3 bases: TGTGCCAGCAGTTTAAAGGGGACAGGGGTGGAAAAACTGTTTTTT.

The chain is built from TRBV5-1 and TRBJ1-2; tentatively, D is TRBD1 (6 bases). The CDR3 consists of 15 residues. Germline assignment: CDR1 SGHRS and CDR2 YFSETQ. V was trimmed by 4 bases and J by 4 bases, leaving 17 bases between them. CDR3: CASSPWRDTSYGYTF. The CDR3 DNA sequence: TGCGCCAGCAGCCCCTGGCGGGACACTTCCTATGGCTACACCTTC.

This sequence joins TRBV24-1 and TRBJ2-3; 13 bases line up with TRBD2. V shed 3 bases, J shed 2 bases, and the junction held 4 bases outside the gene matches. This CDR3 is 17 amino acids long. Germline CDR1 KGHDR, CDR2 SFDVKD. The CDR3 DNA reads TGTGCCACCAGTGATCAGACTAGCGGGGGGCCCACAGATACGCAGTATTTT. Protein product: CATSDQTSGGPTDTQYF.

The chain employs TRBV3-1 (or the pseudogene TRBV3-2) and TRBJ1-1, with 7 positions matching TRBD1. V was pared by 5 bases and J by 0 bases, with 3 bases of the junction left unmatched. The germline V gene has CDR1 LGHDT and CDR2 YNNKEL (reference sequence). This CDR3 is 14 amino acids long. CDR3 sequence (DNA): TGTGCCAGCAGCTCGGACAGGCTGAACACTGAAGCTTTCTTT. This encodes CASSSDRLNTEAFF.

This clone was recorded a few times. This rearrangement joins TRBV19 to TRBJ1-2; 9 bases agree with TRBD1. There are 15 residues in the CDR3. The trim removed 4 bases at V and 5 bases at J, leaving 8 bases unmatched. The germline V gene encodes CDR1 LNHDA and CDR2 SQIVND (reference sequence). CDR3 loop: CASSTPDRGWYGYTF. The CDR3, as DNA: TGTGCCAGTAGTACCCCGGACAGGGGTTGGTATGGCTACACCTTC.

The rearrangement joins TRBV4-2 to TRBJ2-1; 7 positions agree with TRBD2. Germline V CDR1 and CDR2: LGHNA, YNFKEQ. The J segment lost 5 bases and the V segment lost 7 bases, leaving 11 bases of the junction unmatched. The CDR3 spans 15 residues. CDR3 loop: CASNSGGSVNNEQFF. The CDR3 DNA sequence: TGTGCCAGCAACTCGGGGGGTTCTGTAAACAATGAGCAGTTCTTC.

The CDR3 here is CASSLSKRDEQYF. CDR3 nucleotide sequence: TGTGCCAGCAGCTTGAGTAAGAGGGACGAGCAGTACTTC. The rearrangement links TRBV7-3 to TRBJ2-7, with a tentative D call TRBD2 (5 bases). Germline-derived CDR1 and CDR2 are SGHTA and FQGTGA. The CDR3 has 13 residues. V was cut by 3 bases and J by 5 bases, with 11 bases left in between.

The chain has TRBV15 and TRBJ1-3; D unresolved. The CDR3 covers 16 residues. V dropped 1 base and J dropped 4 bases, with 14 bases sitting between them. Germline V lookup: CDR1 LNHNV, CDR2 YYDKDF (reference sequence). DNA of the CDR3: TGTGCCACCAGCAGAGTGGCTCTGACCGGGGGAAACACCATATATTTT. It translates to CATSRVALTGGNTIYF.

This CDR3 is CASSLGGTAEAFF. The CDR3 region has the DNA TGTGCCAGCAGCCTAGGAGGGACGGCTGAAGCTTTCTTT. The gene calls are TRBV3-1 (or the pseudogene TRBV3-2) and TRBJ1-1; D may be TRBD1 (5 bases). The CDR3 has 13 residues. Deletions cut 4 bases from V and 6 bases from J, with 12 bases between. Germline V gene lookup returns CDR1 LGHDT and CDR2 YNNKEL (reference sequence).

The chain combines TRBV3-1 (or the pseudogene TRBV3-2) with TRBJ2-1, with D perhaps TRBD2 (6 bases). The germline V gene has CDR1 LGHDT and CDR2 YNNKEL (reference sequence). This CDR3 has 15 amino acids. V shed 6 bases and J shed 0 bases, with 12 bases lying between them. CDR3 amino acids: CASSPSGGSYNEQFF. The CDR3 region has the DNA TGTGCCAGCAGTCCGTCCGGGGGCTCCTACAATGAGCAGTTCTTC.

This clone occurred once. This chain links TRBV19 with TRBJ2-1; D possibly uses TRBD1 or TRBD2 (5 bases each). This CDR3 region has 16 residues. Germline V lookup: CDR1 LNHDA, CDR2 SQIVND (reference sequence). V was clipped by 9 bases and J by 5 bases, with 23 bases between them. CDR3 loop: CARPGAQKETHNEQFF. For the CDR3, the DNA is TGTGCCAGACCCGGGGCTCAGAAAGAGACGCACAATGAGCAGTTCTTC. Based on the CDR3 plus reference TRBV19 and TRBJ2-1, the full variable domain is DGGITQSPKYLFRKEGQNVTLSCEQNLNHDAMYWYRQDPGQGLRLIYYSQIVNDFQKGDIAEGYSVSREKKESFPLTVTSAQKNPTAFYLCARPGAQKETHNEQFFGPGTRLTVL.

The chain links TRBV3-1 (or the pseudogene TRBV3-2) to TRBJ2-1; 7 bases are shared with TRBD2. V lost 4 bases and J lost 6; bases outside the gene matches: 3. Germline loops: CDR1 LGHDT, CDR2 YNNKEL (reference sequence). This CDR3 is built from 13 residues. The CDR3 sequence: CASSRVAGNEQFF. The DNA of the CDR3 is TGTGCCAGCAGCCGTGTAGCGGGCAATGAGCAGTTCTTC.

This clone was seen just once. The chain carries TRBV9 and TRBJ1-4; D might be TRBD1 (5 bases). From germline, CDR1 is SGDLS and CDR2 YYNGEE. The V end was cut by 4 bases, the J end by 1 base, with 8 bases between. The CDR3 covers 14 residues. CDR3 sequence: CASSPQGTNEKLFF. The CDR3, as DNA: TGTGCCAGCAGCCCCCAGGGAACTAATGAAAAACTGTTTTTT.

The chain uses TRBV7-3 and TRBJ2-3; 9 bases are a match to TRBD1. V lost 2 bases, J lost 6 bases, and 12 bases stayed unmatched. The CDR3 has 17 amino acids. In germline, CDR1 is SGHTA, CDR2 FQGTGA. The CDR3 DNA sequence: TGTGCCAGCAGCTTAGTAGGAGGGACAGGGTCGGTCGATACGCAGTATTTT. As protein: CASSLVGGTGSVDTQYF.

The CDR3 DNA reads as TGTGCCAGCAGCTTCTCAAGGACGACCGAAGCTTTCTTT. Protein product: CASSFSRTTEAFF. The chain is built from TRBV7-3 and TRBJ1-1; D remains ambiguous. The CDR3 sequence is 13 residues long. Germline V lookup: CDR1 SGHTA, CDR2 FQGTGA. V dropped 3 bases and J dropped 8 bases, with 13 bases sitting between them.